This T cell receptor beta chain was profiled in a study of blood T cells in healthy people across ages. Study observations and caveats: It was the long-lived donors that had more naive CD4+ cells and higher diversity than aged donors.

This clonotype appeared a single time. Its antigen is unidentified. There are 15 residues in the CDR3. V lost 7 bases, J lost 7 bases, and 15 bases stayed unmatched. Germline CDR1 is SGHRS and CDR2 is YFSETQ. A second PCR, run for about 7 to 12 cycles, used a sample-barcoded 5' primer plus a J-beta primer mix. TCRdb called the 5' RACE reads again in MiXCR, with one record for every CDR3 protein. This table has just over 1 million distinct CDR3 sequences, more than 40% appearing once. The material sequenced was blood. The rearrangement links TRBV5-1 to TRBJ2-7; 9 positions match TRBD1. This sequence was found in a woman aged 60 to 75 in good health. The CDR3 loop is CASRLLGQGSWEQYF. The CDR3 DNA follows: TGCGCCAGCCGTCTCCTGGGACAGGGTTCATGGGAGCAGTACTTC.